Shown below are 5 T cell receptor beta chains from a single sample sequenced in a study of control samples from healthy donors and cancer patients. Profiling relied on immunoSEQ multiplex PCR, and the TCRdb table lists in-frame clones only, not all of them. The repertoire holds about 130,000 clones, with more than 85% as singletons. Sequencing used blood. The receptors were sampled from a man younger than 35 in good health.

With regard to this clone: This sample includes further DNA sequences coding for the same CDR3. This rearrangement joins TRBV7-2 to TRBJ2-7, with D perhaps matching TRBD1 or TRBD2 (5 bases each). V lost 6 bases and J 4 bases, leaving 16 bases between the germline ends. Germline CDR1 and CDR2: SGHTA and FQGNSA. The CDR3 is 14 amino acids. The CDR3 coding sequence is TGTGCCAGCAGTCCCCGTTGGGGGAAGTACGAGCAGTACTTC. This sequence encodes CASSPRWGKYEQYF.

The chain recombines TRBV29-1 with TRBJ1-2, with 7 bases identical to TRBD1. CDR3 length: 15 residues. Losses at the gene ends were 4 bases for V and 2 bases for J; bases not matched to a gene: 10. Germline-derived CDR1 and CDR2 are SQVTM and ANQGSEA. The DNA of the CDR3 is TGCAGCGTTGGGCCGGCACAGGGGACGAACTATGGCTACACCTTC. This encodes CSVGPAQGTNYGYTF. Combining the CDR3 with reference TRBV29-1 and TRBJ1-2 gives the whole variable domain SAVISQKPSRDICQRGTSLTIQCQVDSQVTMMFWYRQQPGQSLTLIATANQGSEATYESGFVIDKFPISRPNLTFSTLTVSNMSPEDSSIYLCSVGPAQGTNYGYTFGSGTRLTVV.

The J gene is TRBJ1-5, the V gene TRBV18; TRBD1 is a possible D gene (5 bases). V lost 8 bases and J lost 4, with 27 bases in between. The germline gives CDR1 KGHSH, CDR2 LQKENI. The CDR3 extends over 18 amino acids. CDR3 bases: TGTGCCAGCGCCGCCAGGGTCTCCGGCGGGACCTCAAATCAGCCCCAGCATTTT. Residues: CASAARVSGGTSNQPQHF.

The chain recombines TRBV19 with TRBJ1-1; D gene unclear. The length of the CDR3 is 12 residues. V lost 7 bases to trimming and J lost 1 base, with 7 bases between them. The germline CDR1 and CDR2 sequences are LNHDA and SQIVND (reference sequence). CDR3 sequence: CASKESNTEAFF. For the CDR3, the DNA is TGTGCCAGTAAGGAGTCGAACACTGAAGCTTTCTTT.

In this sample, this clone turned up a few times. The chain is built from TRBV10-2 and TRBJ2-4; possibly TRBD1 for D (6 bases). V gave up 4 bases and J gave up 9 bases, with 16 bases separating them. The V gene's germline CDR1 is WSHSY and CDR2 SAAADI. The CDR3 contains 14 residues. The CDR3 coding sequence is TGCGCCAGCAGTGGGGGTGGGGGCGTAGGCATTCAGTACTTC. It codes for CASSGGGGVGIQYF.